These 14 T cell receptor beta chains share one sample of origin, sequenced in a study of beta chain features in type 1 diabetes. cDNA synthesis used the whole RNA isolate, giving expressed TCRB sequences. The table came from immunoSEQ multiplex PCR; TCRdb's copy has only in-frame clones and leaves some out. This sample carries about 240,000 clones, roughly 30% of them seen once, and the ten largest clones take approximately 4%. Material: central memory CD4+ T cells from blood. These receptors were collected from a man aged 30-40 years in good health.

In this sample, this clone turned up a few times. V and J are TRBV28 and TRBJ2-7; D is perhaps TRBD1 or TRBD2 (5 bases each). V was clipped by 4 bases and J by 0 bases, with 16 bases between them. Germline V gene sequence: CDR1 MDHEN, CDR2 SYDVKM. The CDR3 is 16 amino acids. The DNA of the CDR3 is TGTGCCAGCAGTTCCTTTGGGGGTACCGACTCCTACGAGCAGTACTTC. Translating gives CASSSFGGTDSYEQYF.

To note about this clone: Its ends do not fully match the called genes, so a read error is possible. The genes are TRBV4-3 and TRBJ2-1; tentative D call: TRBD1 (6 bases). CDR3 size: 16 residues. Germline V gene data show CDR1 as LGHNA and CDR2 as YSLEER. CDR3 coding DNA: TGCGCCAGCAGACAAGAAAAACAGGGCCTCTACAATGAGCAGTTCTTC. It codes for CASRQEKQGLYNEQFF.

This clone was recorded a few times. The junction departs from the called germline gene at one end, perhaps through a read error. The rearrangement links TRBV20-1 to TRBJ1-5, with TRBD1 as a possible D gene (5 bases). The CDR3 contains 11 residues. Germline V gene lookup returns CDR1 DFQATT and CDR2 SNEGSKA (reference sequence). The chain's CDR3 is CSARQGVWRDF. For the CDR3, the DNA is TGCAGTGCTAGACAGGGAGTTTGGAGGGATTTT.

This clone appeared a single time. The chain combines TRBV27 with TRBJ1-2; 8 nucleotides align to TRBD1. This CDR3 is 14 amino acids long. Trimming cost V 6 bases and J 2 bases; bases outside gene matches: 5. Germline V gene lookup returns CDR1 MNHEY and CDR2 SMNVEV (reference sequence). The CDR3: CASSLRTGNYGYTF. In DNA form, the CDR3 reads TGTGCCAGCAGCCTCCGGACAGGGAACTATGGCTACACCTTC.

V usage is TRBV18 and J usage is TRBJ1-1; D is undetermined. Germline CDR1 and CDR2: KGHSH and LQKENI. There are 15 residues in the CDR3. Trimming cost V 3 bases and J 3 bases, with 14 bases left between them. Written as DNA, the CDR3 is TGTGCCAGCTCACCGATCGAAGGTGGGTACACTGAAGCTTTCTTT. Its protein product is CASSPIEGGYTEAFF.

The CDR3 bases are TGTGCCAGCAGCTTTGGCGATACGCAGTATTTT. Its translation is CASSFGDTQYF. The genes are TRBV5-4 and TRBJ2-3; D uncertain. The germline CDR1 and CDR2 sequences are SGHNT and YYREEE (reference sequence). CDR3 length: 11 residues. Trimming took off 2 bases at V and 6 bases at J, with 4 bases between the two ends. The complete variable domain, with remaining parts taken from reference TRBV5-4 and TRBJ2-3, reads ETGVTQSPTHLIKTRGQQVTLRCSSQSGHNTVSWYQQALGQGPQFIFQYYREEENGRGNFPPRFSGLQFPNYSSELNVNALELDDSALYLCASSFGDTQYFGPGTRLTVL.

The rearrangement links TRBV5-4 to TRBJ2-2; D not resolved. The CDR3 contains 12 residues. The ends were cut back, 3 bases at V and 0 bases at J, with 0 bases in the middle. In germline, CDR1 is SGHNT, CDR2 YYREEE (reference sequence). The CDR3: CASSSNTGELFF. DNA of the CDR3: TGTGCCAGCAGCTCGAACACCGGGGAGCTGTTTTTT.

The chain links TRBV7-2 to TRBJ2-3; D is possibly TRBD1 (5 bases). Germline V gene sequence: CDR1 SGHTA, CDR2 FQGNSA. The CDR3 length is 16 residues. The V end lost 0 bases, the J end lost 4 bases, and 14 bases lay between the germline ends. The CDR3 region has the DNA TGTGCCAGCAGCTTAGCGCCGGCAGGGAATGCAGATACGCAGTATTTT. It yields the protein CASSLAPAGNADTQYF.

The chain employs TRBV21-1 and TRBJ2-7. TRBV21-1 is annotated as a pseudogene. There are 15 residues in the CDR3. CDR3 sequence (DNA): TGTGCCAGCAGCAAATTCGAAGGCTTTTCGTACGAGCAGTACTTC. Encoded protein: CASSKFEGFSYEQYF.

This clone was detected a few times. The chain joins TRBV5-1 to TRBJ2-5; D might be TRBD1 (6 bases). The CDR3 spans 15 residues. Germline assignment: CDR1 SGHRS and CDR2 YFSETQ. With 3 bases removed from V and 0 bases from J, the gap between germline ends came to 12 bases. In DNA form, the CDR3 reads TGCGCCAGCAGCTCACAGGGACCGTACCAAGAGACCCAGTACTTC. This gives the protein CASSSQGPYQETQYF.

The chain recombines TRBV18 with TRBJ2-5, with D possibly being TRBD1 (6 bases). V lost 6 bases and J lost 0, with 11 bases in between. The CDR3 extends over 14 amino acids. Germline lookup yields CDR1 KGHSH and CDR2 LQKENI. The CDR3 region is CASSETGHQETQYF. In DNA, the CDR3 is TGTGCCAGCTCGGAGACAGGACACCAAGAGACCCAGTACTTC.

This rearrangement joins TRBV4-1 to TRBJ2-5, with D uncertain. Germline V gives CDR1 MGHRA, CDR2 YSYEKL. With 5 bases removed from V and 7 bases from J, the gap between germline ends came to 17 bases. This CDR3 has 14 amino acids. The DNA of the CDR3 is TGCGCCAGCAGCTCCCCTCACTCCCCTCGGACCCAGTACTTC. This gives the protein CASSSPHSPRTQYF.

The table lists this clone with a few counts. This rearrangement joins TRBV30 to TRBJ1-5, with D hard to call. The CDR3 covers 13 residues. In germline, CDR1 is GTSNPN, CDR2 SVGIG (reference sequence). Trimming left V 0 bases short and J 7 bases short, with 10 bases between. The CDR3 reads CAWSVSRGQPQHF. CDR3 coding DNA: TGTGCCTGGAGTGTATCACGAGGACAGCCCCAGCATTTT.

The chain is built from TRBV7-9 and TRBJ2-3, with a tentative D call TRBD2 (6 bases). Trimming cost V 5 bases and J 1 base, with 10 bases left between them. CDR1 SEHNR and CDR2 FQNEAQ come from the germline V gene (reference sequence). This CDR3 spans 14 amino acids. For the CDR3, the DNA is TGTGCCAGCAGCGCGGGGAGGCGCACAGATACGCAGTATTTT. This codes for CASSAGRRTDTQYF.